The 5 T cell receptor beta chains presented below share a single source sample, sequenced in a study of PD-L1 blockade in urothelial cancer. Data came from immunoSEQ multiplex PCR; TCRdb stores just in-frame clones and leaves some out. The sample lists some 53,000 clones, 60% to 80% seen once, with approximately 3.3% in the top ten. Sequencing was performed on PBMCs, taken around atezolizumab (anti-PD-L1) treatment. The receptors were sampled from a man between 65 and 85 years old with urothelial cancer.

The CDR3 DNA sequence: TGTGCCAGCAGATCAACAGGGGGCGCAGGGTACACTGAAGCTTTCTTT. It encodes CASRSTGGAGYTEAFF. The J gene is TRBJ1-1, the V gene TRBV27; TRBD1 agrees at 9 bases. The CDR3 consists of 16 residues. Germline CDR1 and CDR2: MNHEY and SMNVEV (reference sequence). The trim removed 6 bases at V and 3 bases at J, leaving 11 bases unmatched.

The gene calls are TRBV2 and TRBJ1-1, with 7 bases aligning to TRBD1. CDR3 length equals 12 residues. Germline lookup yields CDR1 SNHLY and CDR2 FYNNEI. The trim removed 1 base at V and 8 bases at J, leaving 1 base unmatched. In DNA form, the CDR3 reads TGTGCCAGCAGTGAAGGGGGACAGGAAGCTTTCTTT. It is translated as CASSEGGQEAFF.

The V call is TRBV10-3, the J call TRBJ1-1, with 8 bases matching TRBD1. With V trimmed by 0 bases and J by 1 base, 4 bases remained unmatched. The CDR3 length is 16 residues. Per the germline V gene, CDR1 is ENHRY and CDR2 is SYGVKD. CDR3 nucleotide sequence: TGTGCCATCAGTGAGTCCCGGACAGGGACGAACACTGAAGCTTTCTTT. It is translated as CAISESRTGTNTEAFF.

This clone was counted only a few times. The chain combines TRBV6-5 with TRBJ2-6; no reliable D call. The length of the CDR3 is 16 residues. The germline V gene has CDR1 MNHEY and CDR2 SVGAGI. V was trimmed by 0 bases and J by 0 bases, leaving 6 bases between them. The CDR3 DNA reads as TGTGCCAGCAGTTACTCCCTAAACTCTGGGGCCAACGTCCTGACTTTC. The encoded protein is CASSYSLNSGANVLTF.

The chain uses TRBV11-2 and TRBJ2-4; the D gene is possibly TRBD2 (5 bases). The V end lost 5 bases, the J end lost 0 bases, and 11 bases lay between the germline ends. Germline CDR1 and CDR2: SGHAT and FQNNGV. The CDR3 loop spans 15 amino acids. CDR3 sequence reads: CASSVGAIAKNIQYF. DNA of the CDR3: TGTGCCAGCAGCGTGGGAGCGATAGCCAAAAACATTCAGTACTTC.